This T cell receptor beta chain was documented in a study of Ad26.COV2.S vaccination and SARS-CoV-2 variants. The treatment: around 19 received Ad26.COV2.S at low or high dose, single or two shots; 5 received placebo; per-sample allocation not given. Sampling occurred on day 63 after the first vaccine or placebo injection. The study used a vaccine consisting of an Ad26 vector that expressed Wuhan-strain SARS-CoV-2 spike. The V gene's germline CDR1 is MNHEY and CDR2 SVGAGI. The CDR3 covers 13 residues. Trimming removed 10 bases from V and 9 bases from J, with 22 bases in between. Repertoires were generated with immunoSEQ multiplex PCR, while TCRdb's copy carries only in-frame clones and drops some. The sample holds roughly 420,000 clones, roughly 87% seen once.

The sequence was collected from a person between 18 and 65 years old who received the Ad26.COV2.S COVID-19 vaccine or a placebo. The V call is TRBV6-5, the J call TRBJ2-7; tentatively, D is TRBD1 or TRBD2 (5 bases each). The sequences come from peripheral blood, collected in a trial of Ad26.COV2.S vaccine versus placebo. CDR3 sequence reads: CATGMSQGVLQYV. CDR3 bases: TGTGCCACAGGAATGTCTCAGGGAGTCCTGCAGTACGTC.